This T cell receptor (beta chain) was recorded in a study of technical replicates of blood from a handful of donors. The germline CDR1 and CDR2 sequences are SGHKS and YYEKEE (reference sequence). CDR3 length: 15 residues. The V gene lost 4 bases and the J gene lost 6 bases, with 19 bases spanning the gap. The assay was immunoSEQ multiplex PCR, and TCRdb's table has in-frame clones only and misses some. This table has tens of thousands of clones, 93% appearing once. This chain links TRBV5-5 with TRBJ1-2; possibly TRBD1 for D (5 bases). Sample: PBMCs. The source is a human donor in good health. Some clones in this sample may be carry-over from other donors' samples. This chain's CDR3 is CASSPGTLRGDGYTF. In nucleotides, the CDR3 is TGTGCCAGCAGCCCTGGGACTCTACGGGGGGATGGCTACACCTTC.